The 5 T cell receptor beta chains below were found in one sample sequenced in a study of regulatory T cells in long-lasting Graves disease. Both iRepertoire HTBI primers and Arm-PCR of CDR3 regions were used to build the TCR beta libraries. TCRdb re-analysed the multiplex PCR reads in MiXCR, keeping a single row per CDR3 protein. This sample carries some 370,000 distinct CDR3 sequences, less than 30% of them seen once, and the ten largest clones take around 30%. Regarding time point: persistent/refractory GD, antithyroid drugs over 5 years with positive TRAb. Researchers made the TCR library from RNA that was extracted from PBMCs. The sequenced sample was peripheral blood mononuclear cells (PBMCs), obtained when the disease was refractory, from a patient treated with antithyroid drugs. The receptor set was obtained from a woman aged 40 to 50 with Graves disease.

This clonotype was seen only a few times. The rearrangement uses TRBV13 and TRBJ1-4; D uncertain. Per the germline V gene, CDR1 is PRHDT and CDR2 is FYEKMQ (reference sequence). The length of the CDR3 is 15 residues. V lost 2 bases to trimming and J lost 4 bases, with 11 bases between them. The CDR3 loop is CASSLSHTGNEKLFF. The CDR3, as DNA: TGTGCCAGCAGCTTATCCCACACCGGTAATGAAAAACTGTTTTTT.

This clonotype has a count of ten or more. This sequence joins TRBV12-3 or TRBV12-4 and TRBJ1-1, with unresolved D. The CDR3 is 15 residues long. V dropped 7 bases and J dropped 0 bases, with 15 bases sitting between them. Written as DNA, the CDR3 is TGTGCCAGCACTATCCACGGAGCCATGAACACTGAAGCTTTCTTT. Encoded protein: CASTIHGAMNTEAFF.

Note on this clonotype: Since a much larger clone is just one base distant, this may be a read error. The V gene is TRBV6-5, the J gene TRBJ2-7; D gene unclear. With 2 bases removed from V and 4 bases from J, the gap between germline ends came to 12 bases. Germline CDR1 MNHEY, CDR2 SVGAGI. The length of the CDR3 is 14 residues. The CDR3 reads CASSYHGISYEQYF. The CDR3 DNA reads TGTGCCAGCAGTTACCATGGGATCTCGTACGAGCAGTACTTC.

This clonotype was seen more than once but under ten times. This chain joins TRBV28 and TRBJ1-4; the D gene is possibly TRBD1 (6 bases). Per germline, CDR1 MDHEN and CDR2 SYDVKM. Trimming pared 5 bases from V and 1 base from J, leaving 26 bases between. The CDR3 is made up of 20 amino acids. The CDR3 sequence is CASSPDFWANPGQTNEKLFF. The CDR3 DNA reads TGTGCCAGCAGTCCCGACTTCTGGGCCAACCCGGGACAAACTAATGAAAAACTGTTTTTT.

This clonotype showed up just a few times. The CDR3 DNA reads as TGCGCCAGCACAAGAACAGGGACGAACACTGAAGCTTTCTTT. Its translation is CASTRTGTNTEAFF. The chain couples TRBV5-1 to TRBJ1-1, with a weak D call TRBD1 (6 bases). Trimming removed 6 bases at V and 1 base at J, with 13 bases between. Germline V gene data show CDR1 as SGHRS and CDR2 as YFSETQ. This CDR3 is 14 amino acids long.